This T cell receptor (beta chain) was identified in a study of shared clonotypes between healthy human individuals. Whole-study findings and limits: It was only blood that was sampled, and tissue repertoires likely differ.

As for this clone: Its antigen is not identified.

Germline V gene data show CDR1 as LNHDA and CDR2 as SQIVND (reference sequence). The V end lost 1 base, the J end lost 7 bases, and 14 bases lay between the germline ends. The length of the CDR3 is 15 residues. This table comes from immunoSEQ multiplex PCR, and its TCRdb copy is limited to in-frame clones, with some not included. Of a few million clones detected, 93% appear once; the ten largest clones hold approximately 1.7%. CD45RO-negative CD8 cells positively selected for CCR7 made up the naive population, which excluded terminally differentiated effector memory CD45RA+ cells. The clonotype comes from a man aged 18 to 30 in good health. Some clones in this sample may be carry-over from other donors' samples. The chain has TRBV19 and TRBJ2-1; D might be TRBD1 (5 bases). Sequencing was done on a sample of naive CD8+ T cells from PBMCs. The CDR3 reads CASSIVPGSLNEQFF. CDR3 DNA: TGTGCCAGTAGTATAGTCCCAGGGTCGCTAAATGAGCAGTTCTTC.